This T cell receptor beta chain came from a study of T cells in Graves' hyperthyroidism and ophthalmopathy. The CDR3 is 17 residues long. CDR1 and CDR2 (germline): SGHRS, YFSETQ. V was trimmed by 3 bases and J by 0 bases, leaving 13 bases between them. Graves' hyperthyroidism was deemed stable given no ophthalmopathy progression within 18 months. Exclusion followed for patients with uncontrolled infection, other autoimmune disease, pregnancy or lactation. TCR beta CDR3 regions were amplified from RNA transcripts. HTBI primers drove first-round RT-PCR of the TCR CDR3. TCRdb re-analysed the multiplex PCR reads in MiXCR, keeping a single row per CDR3 protein. The data show 350,000 to 500,000 distinct CDR3 sequences, with roughly 13% seen just once and 5% to 6% held by the top ten.

The material sequenced was blood. The sequence came from a woman aged 18-29 years with Graves' hyperthyroidism. The chain carries TRBV5-1 and TRBJ2-6; a weak D match, TRBD2 (6 bases). The CDR3 DNA reads as TGCGCCAGCAGCTCGGGGGACGGTATCTCTGGGGCCAACGTCCTGACTTTC. It yields the protein CASSSGDGISGANVLTF.